This T cell receptor beta chain was obtained from a study of early T cells in non-severe SARS-CoV-2 infection. Turning to the study itself: Chains stayed unpaired after sequencing of bulk RNA from unsorted whole blood. Study results and caveats: Anti-spike CD8 specificities were favored by VDJdb matching, whose results missed private and CD4 specificities.

The TCR library protocol attached unique molecular identifiers to the individual cDNA molecules. One entry per CDR3 protein, called by TCRdb with MiXCR from the 5' RACE reads. Found here are tens of thousands of distinct CDR3 sequences, roughly 10% of them singletons; the top ten hold 15% to 18%. Many counts were recorded for this clonotype. Its antigen remains unknown. The material was whole blood, obtained at baseline. The TCR originated in an adult who was a healthcare worker with PCR-confirmed SARS-CoV-2 infection or an uninfected control (not recorded which).

The CDR3 sequence is CASSLEAITDTQYF. In DNA, the CDR3 is TGCGCCAGCAGCTTAGAGGCCATCACAGATACGCAGTATTTT. The chain recombines TRBV5-1 with TRBJ2-3, with unresolved D. Germline V gene data show CDR1 as SGHRS and CDR2 as YFSETQ. The ends were cut back, 2 bases at V and 2 bases at J, with 9 bases in the middle. This CDR3 has 14 amino acids.